These 32 T cell receptor beta chains came from one sample sequenced in a study of blood T cell repertoires in COVID-19. Method: immunoSEQ multiplex PCR; TCRdb's copy keeps in-frame clones and lacks some. The profile shows more than 100,000 clones, over 70% of them singletons. Sample: peripheral blood. The receptors here all came from a woman in her 70s with acute or convalescent COVID-19.

This clone was seen only a few times. The gene calls are TRBV30 and TRBJ2-3; D unresolved. Germline-derived CDR1 and CDR2 are GTSNPN and SVGIG (reference sequence). The germline V and J ends were trimmed by 2 bases and 0 bases, with 9 bases remaining between them. This CDR3 has 14 amino acids. The CDR3: CAWSPPSSTDTQYF. The CDR3 nucleotides read TGTGCCTGGAGTCCCCCTTCTAGCACAGATACGCAGTATTTT. Together with reference TRBV30 and TRBJ2-3, the CDR3 gives the full variable domain: SQTIHQWPATLVQPVGSPLSLECTVEGTSNPNLYWYRQAAGRGLQLLFYSVGIGQISSEVPQNLSASRPQDRQFILSSKKLLLSDSGFYLCAWSPPSSTDTQYFGPGTRLTVL.

This chain joins TRBV28 and TRBJ1-6, with a possible D match to TRBD1 (5 bases). The CDR3 loop spans 13 amino acids. V shed 6 bases and J shed 9 bases, with 12 bases lying between them. The germline V gene encodes CDR1 MDHEN and CDR2 SYDVKM. CDR3 sequence (DNA): TGTGCCAGCAGGGGCGGGGACGGTTCACCCCTCCACTTT. Protein product: CASRGGDGSPLHF. The full variable domain, completed using reference TRBV28 and TRBJ1-6, is DVKVTQSSRYLVKRTGEKVFLECVQDMDHENMFWYRQDPGLGLRLIYFSYDVKMKEKGDIPEGYSVSREKKERFSLILESASTNQTSMYLCASRGGDGSPLHFGNGTRLTVT.

V usage is TRBV2 and J usage is TRBJ1-2; TRBD1 matches 10 bases. The J segment lost 5 bases and the V segment lost 6 bases, leaving 3 bases of the junction unmatched. Germline V lookup: CDR1 SNHLY, CDR2 FYNNEI. The CDR3 is 13 residues long. CDR3 residues: CASRRGQGYGYTF. The CDR3 DNA reads TGTGCCAGCAGGAGGGGACAGGGGTATGGCTACACCTTC.

This clone was detected only once. V and J are TRBV10-3 and TRBJ1-5, with TRBD1 matching 7 bases. CDR1 is ENHRY and CDR2 is SYGVKD in the germline V gene. The CDR3 covers 15 residues. Trimming cost V 2 bases and J 4 bases; bases outside gene matches: 5. Here the CDR3 reads CAISEQGVGNQPQHF. The CDR3 DNA is TGTGCCATCAGTGAGCAGGGGGTGGGGAATCAGCCCCAGCATTTT.

CDR3 in DNA: TGTGCCAGCAGCGTAGTCGGTAGCGGGGGGGACGAGCAGTACTTC. Translated, it gives CASSVVGSGGDEQYF. The gene calls are TRBV9 and TRBJ2-7, with TRBD2 matching over 11 bases. This CDR3 contains 15 residues. Trimming at V came to 0 bases and at J to 5 bases, leaving 4 bases not matched to a gene. Germline-derived CDR1 and CDR2 are SGDLS and YYNGEE.

This CDR3 reads CASSFGVQETQYF. DNA of the CDR3: TGCGCCAGCAGCTTCGGGGTGCAAGAGACCCAGTACTTC. The chain links TRBV5-1 to TRBJ2-5; D is possibly TRBD2 (5 bases). The CDR3 contains 13 residues. CDR1 is SGHRS, CDR2 YFSETQ, per germline. The ends were cut back, 2 bases at V and 2 bases at J, with 7 bases in the middle.

The V and J genes are TRBV29-1 and TRBJ2-3; possible D gene TRBD2, 6 bases. The germline CDR1 and CDR2 sequences are SQVTM and ANQGSEA. Deletions cut 6 bases from V and 5 bases from J, with 15 bases between. The CDR3 loop spans 13 amino acids. The chain's CDR3 is CSVRRRAQDTQYF. In DNA form, the CDR3 reads TGCAGCGTGCGCCGGAGGGCACAAGATACGCAGTATTTT.

The rearrangement links TRBV2 to TRBJ2-7, with D uncertain. Per the germline V gene, CDR1 is SNHLY and CDR2 is FYNNEI. With 6 bases removed from V and 2 bases from J, the gap between germline ends came to 8 bases. CDR3 length equals 12 residues. DNA for the CDR3: TGTGCCAGCAGACGAGAGACCTACGAGCAGTACTTC. It specifies CASRRETYEQYF.

The chain carries TRBV28 and TRBJ2-7; 7 bases are shared with TRBD2. Germline-derived CDR1 and CDR2 are MDHEN and SYDVKM. The CDR3 loop spans 16 amino acids. V lost 3 bases to trimming and J lost 0 bases; unmatched junction nucleotides: 8. In nucleotides, the CDR3 is TGTGCCAGCAGTTTCTACTCAGTAGCGGGCTCCTACGAGCAGTACTTC. Protein product: CASSFYSVAGSYEQYF.

V gene TRBV5-4 combines with J gene TRBJ1-1; 8 bases are shared with TRBD1. The CDR3 is made up of 14 amino acids. CDR1 SGHNT and CDR2 YYREEE come from the germline V gene (reference sequence). The J segment lost 5 bases and the V segment lost 1 base, leaving 4 bases of the junction unmatched. CDR3 DNA: TGTGCCAGCAGCTTGCAGGGGGCGGAAACTGAAGCTTTCTTT. This codes for CASSLQGAETEAFF.

This chain connects TRBV7-8 to TRBJ1-2, with no clear D. The CDR3 consists of 16 residues. In germline, CDR1 is SGHVS, CDR2 FQNEAQ. Trimming cost V 5 bases and J 2 bases, with 18 bases left between them. CDR3 region: CASSLSIGEGNYGYTF. The CDR3 nucleotides are TGTGCCAGCAGCCTTTCTATTGGCGAGGGAAACTATGGCTACACCTTC.

The chain has TRBV7-2 and TRBJ1-6, with D maybe TRBD1 (5 bases). CDR1 is SGHTA, CDR2 FQGNSA, per germline. The CDR3 is 13 amino acids. V was trimmed by 5 bases and J by 5 bases, leaving 7 bases between them. As DNA, the CDR3 is TGTGCCAGCAGCGAACAGGATAATTCACCCCTCCACTTT. This gives the protein CASSEQDNSPLHF.

V is TRBV6-5 and J is TRBJ2-5; 12 positions match TRBD2. This CDR3 has 14 amino acids. Trimming took 8 bases from V and 4 from J; bases not matched to a gene: 5. Germline V CDR1 and CDR2: MNHEY, SVGAGI. The CDR3 region has the DNA TGTGCCAGCCAAGGACTAGCGGGGAGAGAGACCCAGTACTTC. This gives the protein CASQGLAGRETQYF.

The chain uses TRBV18 and TRBJ1-1; D is uncertain. The V gene lost 0 bases and the J gene lost 0 bases, with 8 bases spanning the gap. The CDR3 sequence is 15 residues long. CDR1 KGHSH and CDR2 LQKENI come from the germline V gene. CDR3 protein: CASSPPRGMNTEAFF. As DNA, the CDR3 is TGTGCCAGCTCACCACCTCGGGGAATGAACACTGAAGCTTTCTTT.

This clone appeared a few times. CDR3 in amino acids: CASSEWQQKLQETQYF. DNA for the CDR3: TGTGCCAGCAGTGAATGGCAGCAAAAACTACAAGAGACCCAGTACTTC. The chain joins TRBV2 to TRBJ2-5; no firm D call. CDR1 and CDR2 from the germline V gene are SNHLY and FYNNEI. The V and J ends lost 2 bases and 2 bases respectively, with 15 bases between them. The length of the CDR3 is 16 residues.

CDR3 bases: TGTGCCAGCAGCTCTCGGGGGGGAAGCGCAGATACGCAGTATTTT. Translated: CASSSRGGSADTQYF. The chain employs TRBV5-4 and TRBJ2-3; 8 nucleotides match TRBD2. CDR1 is SGHNT and CDR2 is YYREEE in the germline V gene (reference sequence). The CDR3 sequence is 15 residues long. Trimming took 3 bases from V and 4 from J; bases not matched to a gene: 7.

The V call is TRBV5-1, the J call TRBJ2-5, with TRBD2 matching over 10 bases. This CDR3 is built from 17 residues. In germline, CDR1 is SGHRS, CDR2 YFSETQ. Trimming at V came to 0 bases and at J to 7 bases, leaving 12 bases not matched to a gene. CDR3 nucleotide sequence: TGCGCCAGCAGCTTGGGGTCGCTAGCGGGGGCCCGAGCGACCCAGTACTTC. It is translated as CASSLGSLAGARATQYF.

In this sample, this clone turned up once. This chain links TRBV10-3 with TRBJ2-3; 13 bases are shared with TRBD2. Trimming removed 2 bases from V and 6 bases from J; junction bases left unmatched: 5. The CDR3 loop spans 16 amino acids. CDR1 and CDR2 (germline): ENHRY, SYGVKD. This CDR3 is CAISEGTSGARDTQYF. CDR3 DNA: TGTGCCATCAGTGAGGGGACTAGCGGGGCGAGGGATACGCAGTATTTT.

The J gene is TRBJ1-6, the V gene TRBV18; 11 bases agree with TRBD1. This CDR3 is built from 15 residues. Germline values: CDR1 KGHSH, CDR2 LQKENI. J lost 9 bases, V lost 3 bases, and 4 bases had no gene match. This CDR3 is CASSPSGTGGSPLHF. In nucleotides, the CDR3 is TGTGCCAGCTCACCGTCTGGGACAGGGGGTTCACCCCTCCACTTT.

This chain connects TRBV6-6 to TRBJ2-2, with D possibly matching TRBD2 (6 bases). Between the trimmed V and J ends, which lost 5 bases and 4 bases, there was a span of 14 bases. CDR3 length: 15 amino acids. Germline lookup yields CDR1 MNHNY and CDR2 SVGAGI (reference sequence). CDR3 residues: CASSMVGGGTGELFF. In DNA, the CDR3 is TGTGCCAGCAGTATGGTCGGGGGTGGCACCGGGGAGCTGTTTTTT.

This chain joins TRBV11-1 and TRBJ2-1; a possible D gene is TRBD2 (5 bases). The CDR3 length is 13 residues. Germline values: CDR1 SGHAT, CDR2 FQDESV (reference sequence). V was cut by 1 base and J by 6 bases, with 7 bases left in between. The CDR3, as DNA: TGTGCCAGCAGCTTAGGAGGGTCCAATGAGCAGTTCTTC. Translation gives CASSLGGSNEQFF.

The gene calls are TRBV6-1 and TRBJ2-1, with 7 nucleotides matching TRBD1. Looked up from germline, CDR1 is MNHNS and CDR2 is SASEGT. This CDR3 contains 14 residues. The ends lost 7 bases at V and 0 bases at J; junction bases unmatched: 3. The CDR3, as DNA: TGTGCCAGCATGGACAGGAGCTCCTACAATGAGCAGTTCTTC. Translation: CASMDRSSYNEQFF.

V gene TRBV11-2 combines with J gene TRBJ2-7, with D unresolved. With 4 bases removed from V and 3 bases from J, the gap between germline ends came to 7 bases. This CDR3 has 12 residues. The V gene's germline CDR1 is SGHAT and CDR2 FQNNGV. The CDR3 sequence: CASSSNNYEQYF. CDR3 nucleotide sequence: TGTGCCAGCAGCTCGAACAACTACGAGCAGTACTTC.

In nucleotides, the CDR3 is TGTGCCAGCAGCAAAAGGGAGCTACGAAAGGTTCGCACTGAAGCTTTCTTT. Its protein is CASSKRELRKVRTEAFF. The gene calls are TRBV21-1 and TRBJ1-1. TRBV21-1 is a pseudogene. The CDR3 covers 17 residues.

V is TRBV13 and J is TRBJ1-1, with D tentatively TRBD1 (5 bases). V was pared by 2 bases and J by 0 bases, with 7 bases between. The CDR3 runs 14 residues. Germline V gives CDR1 PRHDT, CDR2 FYEKMQ (reference sequence). The CDR3 DNA reads TGTGCCAGCAGCTTAAACAGGATGAACACTGAAGCTTTCTTT. Its translation is CASSLNRMNTEAFF.

The chain recombines TRBV10-3 with TRBJ1-5; D remains ambiguous. Germline assignment: CDR1 ENHRY and CDR2 SYGVKD. Between the trimmed V and J ends, which lost 0 bases and 3 bases, there was a span of 12 bases. This CDR3 has 16 residues. CDR3 loop: CAISESYPGFNQPQHF. Here the CDR3 DNA reads TGTGCCATCAGTGAGTCTTATCCGGGATTCAATCAGCCCCAGCATTTT.

The chain carries TRBV4-2 and TRBJ2-5; D perhaps matches TRBD2 (7 bases). The germline V gene has CDR1 LGHNA and CDR2 YNFKEQ. V was clipped by 2 bases and J by 4 bases, with 8 bases between them. This CDR3 has 13 residues. This CDR3 reads CASSQRGGETQYF. The CDR3 DNA sequence: TGTGCCAGCAGCCAAAGGGGGGGAGAGACCCAGTACTTC.

The chain joins TRBV12-5 to TRBJ1-2, with 7 bases fitting TRBD1. In germline, CDR1 is LGHNT, CDR2 FRNRAP. V shed 2 bases and J 3 bases; nucleotides not matched to a gene: 15. The CDR3 sequence is 18 residues long. The CDR3 protein is CASGLLIGGGGPHYGYTF. In DNA form, the CDR3 reads TGTGCTAGTGGTTTGCTGATAGGAGGGGGCGGACCTCACTATGGCTACACCTTC.

The rearrangement joins TRBV7-3 to TRBJ2-5, with 11 bases matching TRBD2. The CDR3 has 16 residues. Per the germline V gene, CDR1 is SGHTA and CDR2 is FQGTGA. Unmatched junction bases numbered 6, after V lost 1 base and J lost 5 bases. The chain's CDR3 is CASSLSISGGDETQYF. The CDR3 nucleotides read TGTGCCAGCAGCTTAAGCATTAGCGGGGGGGATGAGACCCAGTACTTC. Full variable domain (rest looked up from reference TRBV7-3 and TRBJ2-5): GAGVSQTPSNKVTEKGKYVELRCDPISGHTALYWYRQSLGQGPEFLIYFQGTGAADDSGLPNDRFFAVRPEGSVSTLKIQRTERGDSAVYLCASSLSISGGDETQYFGPGTRLLVL.

This clone was picked up one time. V gene TRBV3-1 (or the pseudogene TRBV3-2) combines with J gene TRBJ2-1; 11 bases match TRBD1. Trimming removed 2 bases from V and 9 bases from J; junction bases left unmatched: 3. Germline V gives CDR1 LGHDT, CDR2 YNNKEL (reference sequence). CDR3 length: 14 amino acids. CDR3 sequence reads: CASSQRTGGFEQFF. The CDR3 DNA reads as TGTGCCAGCAGCCAAAGGACAGGGGGCTTTGAGCAGTTCTTC.

V usage is TRBV6-1 and J usage is TRBJ2-7, with a tentative D call TRBD2 (5 bases). Trimming took 1 base from V and 2 from J, leaving 12 bases between them. The CDR3 is 15 residues long. The germline V gene encodes CDR1 MNHNS and CDR2 SASEGT. The DNA for the CDR3 is TGTGCCAGCAGTGAAGGGGAGACACCTACCTACGAGCAGTACTTC. It specifies CASSEGETPTYEQYF.

This clone has a single count. The V and J genes are TRBV7-9 and TRBJ1-5, with 7 nucleotides matching TRBD1. V shed 7 bases and J 2 bases; nucleotides not matched to a gene: 5. CDR1 is SEHNR and CDR2 is FQNEAQ in the germline V gene (reference sequence). The CDR3 consists of 14 residues. In DNA form, the CDR3 reads TGTGCCAGCACCGATGGGACAGGCAATCAGCCCCAGCATTTT. It encodes CASTDGTGNQPQHF.